One and the same sample provided the 15 T cell receptor beta chains below, sequenced in a study of cytomegalovirus exposure and HLA in healthy donors. 13 Jbeta primers and 60 Vbeta primers were used for the PCR. The protocol was immunoSEQ multiplex PCR, while the TCRdb copy is restricted to in-frame clones and leaves out a portion. The sample holds fewer than 200,000 clones; over 80% are singletons and the top ten take around 2.3%. The sequencing sample was made of PBMCs. Receptors were obtained from a male donor in good health and CMV-seronegative.

This rearrangement joins TRBV5-4 to TRBJ2-7; D is possibly TRBD2 (6 bases). Germline values: CDR1 SGHNT, CDR2 YYREEE (reference sequence). The CDR3 length is 15 residues. V was pared by 0 bases and J by 3 bases, with 13 bases between. The CDR3 sequence: CASSLGEVAGYEQYF. CDR3 nucleotide sequence: TGTGCCAGCAGCTTGGGGGAGGTGGCGGGCTACGAGCAGTACTTC. The whole variable domain, remainder taken from reference TRBV5-4 and TRBJ2-7, is ETGVTQSPTHLIKTRGQQVTLRCSSQSGHNTVSWYQQALGQGPQFIFQYYREEENGRGNFPPRFSGLQFPNYSSELNVNALELDDSALYLCASSLGEVAGYEQYFGPGTRLTVT.

The gene calls are TRBV27 and TRBJ1-3; 7 bases match TRBD1. The germline gives CDR1 MNHEY, CDR2 SMNVEV (reference sequence). With 3 bases clipped from V and 3 bases from J, the junction kept 5 bases outside the gene matches. The CDR3 totals 15 residues. The CDR3 loop is CASSFSQGGGNTIYF. In DNA form, the CDR3 reads TGTGCCAGCAGTTTCAGTCAGGGGGGTGGAAACACCATATATTTT.

The chain links TRBV18 to TRBJ2-5; 10 bases agree with TRBD1. Germline V CDR1 and CDR2: KGHSH, LQKENI. V lost 3 bases, J lost 10 bases, and 8 bases stayed unmatched. CDR3 length equals 14 residues. The CDR3 reads CASSPGQGVRVQYF. The CDR3, as DNA: TGTGCCAGCTCACCCGGACAGGGGGTTAGGGTCCAGTACTTC.

J is TRBJ2-3 and V is TRBV4-2; no reliable D call. V was trimmed by 1 base and J by 5 bases, leaving 4 bases between them. The CDR3 is 12 amino acids. Germline CDR1 and CDR2: LGHNA and YNFKEQ. CDR3 sequence: CASSQAGDTQYF. For the CDR3, the DNA is TGTGCCAGCAGCCAAGCCGGAGATACGCAGTATTTT.

This clone appeared a single time. The chain carries TRBV11-2 and TRBJ2-5; 11 bases are a match to TRBD2. The junction had 1 base not matched to a gene; V was cut back by 1 base and J by 0 bases. The CDR3 totals 16 residues. CDR1 is SGHAT and CDR2 is FQNNGV in the germline V gene. CDR3 coding DNA: TGTGCCAGCAGCTTAGGTAGCGGGGGGGACCAAGAGACCCAGTACTTC. It specifies CASSLGSGGDQETQYF.

The V and J genes are TRBV27 and TRBJ2-1; 7 bases match TRBD1. In germline, CDR1 is MNHEY, CDR2 SMNVEV (reference sequence). The junction had 4 bases not matched to a gene; V was cut back by 5 bases and J by 0 bases. The CDR3 sequence is 15 residues long. CDR3 amino acids: CASSPGTASYNEQFF. DNA of the CDR3: TGTGCCAGCAGTCCGGGGACAGCCTCCTACAATGAGCAGTTCTTC.

This clone was seen only once. The chain carries TRBV28 and TRBJ2-3; TRBD2 matches at 11 bases. Germline assignment: CDR1 MDHEN and CDR2 SYDVKM. The V segment lost 7 bases and the J segment 2 bases; nucleotides outside the gene matches: 5. The CDR3 covers 15 residues. CDR3 residues: CASTTSGGPTDTQYF. In nucleotides, the CDR3 is TGTGCCAGCACAACTAGCGGGGGTCCCACAGATACGCAGTATTTT.

The rearrangement uses TRBV5-4 and TRBJ1-1; D call uncertain. Germline V gene data show CDR1 as SGHNT and CDR2 as YYREEE (reference sequence). Trimming shortened V by 4 bases and J by 1 base, and 17 bases separated the two germline ends. The CDR3 totals 16 residues. The CDR3 here is CASSGPFAPGNTEAFF. As DNA, the CDR3 is TGTGCCAGCAGCGGCCCTTTTGCACCGGGGAACACTGAAGCTTTCTTT. The full variable domain, completed using reference TRBV5-4 and TRBJ1-1, is ETGVTQSPTHLIKTRGQQVTLRCSSQSGHNTVSWYQQALGQGPQFIFQYYREEENGRGNFPPRFSGLQFPNYSSELNVNALELDDSALYLCASSGPFAPGNTEAFFGQGTRLTVV.

This clone occurred a few times. The V gene is TRBV19, the J gene TRBJ1-5; the D is unclear. Looked up from germline, CDR1 is LNHDA and CDR2 is SQIVND (reference sequence). CDR3 size: 13 residues. Trimming took 7 bases from V and 4 from J, leaving 11 bases between them. The CDR3 region has the DNA TGTGCCAGTACGCGAACACAGAATCAGCCCCAGCATTTT. Translation gives CASTRTQNQPQHF.

This clone was seen only once. This sequence joins TRBV11-2 and TRBJ2-1; no clear D. Germline V lookup: CDR1 SGHAT, CDR2 FQNNGV. Deletions cut 0 bases from V and 4 bases from J, with 4 bases between. The CDR3 is 13 residues long. The CDR3 DNA is TGTGCCAGCAGCTTAGATAGTTACAATGAGCAGTTCTTC. It codes for CASSLDSYNEQFF.

The rearrangement joins TRBV2 to TRBJ1-5; TRBD1 aligns across 8 bases. Germline CDR1 is SNHLY and CDR2 is FYNNEI. The CDR3 length is 15 residues. The J segment lost 0 bases and the V segment lost 6 bases, leaving 4 bases of the junction unmatched. DNA of the CDR3: TGTGCCAGCAGCCAAGACAGGGGTAGCAATCAGCCCCAGCATTTT. Its protein is CASSQDRGSNQPQHF.

This clone has only one observation. The chain has TRBV5-5 and TRBJ1-2, with 7 nucleotides matching TRBD1. This CDR3 spans 15 amino acids. Germline values: CDR1 SGHKS, CDR2 YYEKEE (reference sequence). V dropped 0 bases and J dropped 4; count of bases not matched to a gene: 6. This CDR3 is CASSLEGQSLYGYTF. The DNA of the CDR3 is TGTGCCAGCAGCTTGGAGGGACAGTCACTCTATGGCTACACCTTC.

The chain uses TRBV19 and TRBJ2-3, with 10 bases that match TRBD1. This CDR3 has 14 residues. Germline assignment: CDR1 LNHDA and CDR2 SQIVND (reference sequence). V was clipped by 6 bases and J by 4 bases; unmatched bases: 4. DNA of the CDR3: TGTGCCAGTAGAGACAGGGGGCGGTCAGATACGCAGTATTTT. It specifies CASRDRGRSDTQYF. Full variable domain (outside the CDR3, taken from reference TRBV19 and TRBJ2-3): DGGITQSPKYLFRKEGQNVTLSCEQNLNHDAMYWYRQDPGQGLRLIYYSQIVNDFQKGDIAEGYSVSREKKESFPLTVTSAQKNPTAFYLCASRDRGRSDTQYFGPGTRLTVL.

Turning to this clone: Germline and junction disagree at one end, which may indicate a read error. The CDR3 sequence: CTSSLVSGSSESPLHF. In DNA form, the CDR3 reads TGTACCAGCAGCTTAGTTTCGGGGTCGAGCGAATCACCCCTCCACTTT. The chain carries TRBV7-6 and TRBJ1-6; D call uncertain. Germline CDR1 and CDR2: SGHVS and FNYEAQ. The CDR3 loop spans 16 amino acids.

This clone was observed a handful of times. This rearrangement joins TRBV7-2 to TRBJ1-2; 10 bases align to TRBD1. J gave up 6 bases and V 5 bases, and 6 bases lay outside the gene matches. CDR1 and CDR2 from the germline V gene are SGHTA and FQGNSA. The CDR3 extends over 14 amino acids. The CDR3 bases are TGTGCCAGCAGCCTCGACAGGGGGCGGAATGGCTACACCTTC. It encodes CASSLDRGRNGYTF.